This T cell receptor (beta chain) was identified in a study of T cells in Graves' hyperthyroidism and ophthalmopathy. Clinical Activity Scores of at least 3, NOSPECS grades of at least 4 and durations under 3 months characterized ophthalmopathy patients. The study left out patients who had uncontrolled infection, other autoimmune disease, pregnancy or lactation. Clinicians diagnosed patients from clinical symptoms, serum thyroxine and TRAb, thyroid ultrasound and orbital computed tomography. TCR beta CDR3 sequences were amplified from RNA transcripts. HTBI primers were employed in a first-round RT-PCR of the TCR CDR3. MiXCR was run by TCRdb on the multiplex PCR reads, yielding one entry per CDR3 protein. Here the sample spans approximately 620,000 distinct CDR3 sequences, roughly 15% being singletons. Trimming removed 6 bases from V and 1 base from J, with 13 bases in between. Germline CDR1 reads GTSNPN; CDR2 reads SVGIG (reference sequence). The CDR3 runs to 14 residues.

The sample holds many counts of this clonotype. The source is a woman in her thirties or forties with Graves' ophthalmopathy. The chain couples TRBV30 to TRBJ1-3; D is unclear. The sequencing sample was made of blood. The CDR3 DNA follows: TGTGCCTGTGCGTCGGGGTATTCTGGAAACACCATATATTTT. It is translated as CACASGYSGNTIYF. Using reference TRBV30 and TRBJ1-3 for the parts outside the CDR3, the full variable domain is SQTIHQWPATLVQPVGSPLSLECTVEGTSNPNLYWYRQAAGRGLQLLFYSVGIGQISSEVPQNLSASRPQDRQFILSSKKLLLSDSGFYLCACASGYSGNTIYFGEGSWLTVV.